The subject of this entry is one T cell receptor (beta chain). The antigen it recognizes is unknown. In total, more than 500 healthy bone marrow donors made up the cohort. At the time of sampling, all cohort members were nominally healthy, though unrecorded immune exposures were likely present. The donor tested CMV seropositive and was one of the 289 seropositive cohort members. Every donor gave a peripheral blood sample, and the peripheral blood mononuclear cells from that sample were used for TCR beta sequencing. The Qiagen DNeasy Blood Extraction Kit was used to extract genomic DNA from the blood cell samples. Library preparation employed the immunoSEQ multiplex PCR assay. For the multiplex PCR, a mixture combining 60 forward primers for TCR Vbeta segments and 13 reverse primers for TCR Jbeta segments was used. Amplification of the CDR3 region of rearranged TCR beta genes was performed with a multiplex PCR assay on genomic DNA. The Illumina HiSeq System was used to sequence the amplified TCR beta libraries as 87-base-pair reads. The study's own analysis went as follows. In a later analysis, tens of millions of unique TCR beta chains were counted across the roughly 700 repertoires, and approximately 11 million of these chains were shared by at least two donors. Raw reads were error-corrected and collapsed into unique sequences with a nearest-neighbor algorithm that merged closely related sequences to remove PCR and sequencing errors. CDR3 sequences were aligned to IMGT reference sequences to assign V, D and J gene segments. Each retained sequence needed at least a six-nucleotide match to both a V gene segment and a J gene segment. A rearrangement was called productive if the CDR3 had no stop codons and remained in frame with V and J, and every other rearrangement was called non-productive. CDR3 was defined according to IMGT convention as the region running from the second conserved V-encoded cysteine to the conserved J-encoded phenylalanine. The earlier analysis of 587 of the donors excluded sequences that lacked an unambiguous match to a single V gene segment. In an earlier analysis of almost 600 of the donors, a V segment was called functional when productive rearrangements were above 56.7%, and segregating when the standard deviation between donors exceeded 5%. To diagnose cytomegalovirus status from the catalog of TCR beta chain sequences, a statistical classification framework was built. A later analysis assigned V and J genes by comparing TCR nucleotide sequences with IMGT/GENE-DB human TR gene sequences. In a later analysis, CDR3 sequences and most-parsimonious VDJ recombination scenarios were assigned using the TCRdist pipeline. In a later analysis, each TCR beta chain was defined by its CDR3 amino acid sequence together with its V-gene family, and reads without a unique V-gene family were excluded. In a later analysis, 550 to 650 highly shared, low-generation-probability nucleotide sequences were removed to address suspected cross-contamination and a sequencing artifact. For each public chain, a later analysis derived a clonal expansion index from normalized ranks of inferred template counts within each repertoire. A later analysis computed generation probabilities with a VDJ recombination model fitted to out-of-frame rearrangements, and checked the results against IGoR. In a later analysis, TCR-TCR, TCR-HLA and TCR-CMV co-occurrence was scored with hypergeometric tests, and a repertoire-size bias correction was applied to TCR pairs. A later analysis estimated false discovery rates by permuting HLA or CMV assignments 20 times. In a later analysis, co-occurring TCRs were grouped using DBSCAN, with TCRdist sequence similarity added in when clustering inside HLA-allele-positive subsets. Repertoires with fewer than 30,000 or more than 120,000 public chains, plus five repertoires with anomalous nucleotide sharing, were excluded from co-occurrence clustering. The table comes from immuneACCESS by way of TCRdb, which keeps in-frame sequences with V and J called. Part of the clones is missing from these tables; in studies checked, under half for an unresolved V gene and the rest for unknown reasons. The V and J calls and the clone size are those of that table, but D and trimming were determined from the DNA. The table held for this sample gives roughly 220,000 clones. The ten largest clones capture 1.1% of the sample.

Germline trimming: 4 bases from V, 5 bases from J; junction bases outside gene matches: 9. The cysteine opens and the phenylalanine closes a CDR3 of 18 amino acids. The CDR3 DNA has 54 bases and is translated from base 1. CDR1 and CDR2 are read off the germline V gene as SGHRS and YFSETQ. The sample originates from a study of cytomegalovirus exposure and HLA in healthy donors (dated by TCRdb to about 2017). Broadly, across the study: According to an earlier analysis of a few hundred of the donors, about 179 million T cells yielded over 90 million unique TCR beta sequences and around 280 Gb of sequence data. Roughly 300 gigabases of sequencing data and around 87 million unique TCR sequences were included in an early release covering over 600 HLA-typed donors. The genetic ancestry cluster associated with self-reported Caucasian donors included 80% to 90% of the roughly 400 genotyped donors. The aim of the study was to test whether cataloging public T cell receptors could identify signatures of past pathogen exposure. The T cell repertoires of several hundred subjects were profiled by immunosequencing and related to cytomegalovirus serostatus. In addition to the first cohort of approximately 650 subjects, a separate validation cohort of 120 different subjects was used. The study combined high-throughput TCR immunosequencing, statistical association of individual TCRs with disease status, and machine learning to predict cytomegalovirus infection status. A later analysis re-examined previously published TCR beta repertoires from more than 600 donors and added high-resolution HLA genotyping to investigate patterns of TCR occurrence. The later analysis used no new phenotypic data to find candidate immune exposures, relying instead on TCR beta sequences and their occurrence across donors. An earlier analysis of around 580 of the donors used high-throughput TCR beta sequencing to judge whether each TCR beta V gene segment behaved as functional or pseudogenic. Alongside the repertoire data, information on donor age, sex, ethnicity and CMV serostatus was compiled. In a later genetic analysis, genome-wide SNP genotypes for about 65% of the roughly 670 donors were used, and that subset was treated as a discovery cohort. Every discovery cohort repertoire had been produced on one sequencing platform. HLA typing covered class I and class II loci at four-digit resolution. Typing coverage varied by locus: about 620-630 donors for A, B, C, DRB1 and DQB1; approximately 500 for DQA1; some 610 for DPA1; more than 450 for DPB1. Four to six DR-DQ haplotypes were handled as single units for association and clustering, since linkage in the cohort was strong. Across 300 to 500 genotyped donors of the cohort, an average of 235,054 unique TCR beta nucleotide sequences per donor were sequenced, and roughly a sixth of those sequences were non-productive.

The study at large found these results: The authors suggested that the approach could potentially be extended to other disease states and immunological phenotypes. Correlated functional status among segregating V segments might be attributable to linkage disequilibrium, but an unknown experimental factor could not be ruled out. In both the original and validation cohorts, the classifier was reported to diagnose cytomegalovirus status with high specificity and sensitivity. According to a later genetic analysis, donors in an Asian-associated ancestry cluster had fewer N-insertions in productive TCRs than the roughly 670-donor mean. Across donors, most TCR sequences were observed very rarely, whereas some public TCRs were present in many individuals. A further reported finding was that TCR beta sequences accurately predicted the HLA-A and HLA-B alleles for most subjects in the first cohort. In an earlier analysis of some 500 of the donors, most TCR beta V segments were observed in productive rearrangements about 90% or about 30% of the time, broadly matching IMGT annotations. Because HLA typing was missing for some donors at each locus, association tests included only the typed subset. The study listed 164 TCR beta chains as associated with cytomegalovirus. A cluster of highly shared sequence variants was judged likely to be a technical artifact of the sequencing pipeline. A later analysis found that TCR association rates varied across HLA loci, with DRB1 alleles showing the most associated TCRs and HLA-C alleles the fewest. In vitro tests confirmed that a few of the cytomegalovirus-associated TCR beta chains recognize cytomegalovirus antigens. This cohort had only TCR beta chains sequenced, and the lack of alpha or paired-chain data limited which features could be detected. Assigning TCR associations to individual alleles was difficult when HLA alleles, especially DR and DQ, strongly co-occurred. According to a later analysis, parvovirus B19, influenza, CMV and Epstein-Barr virus appeared linked to several top co-occurrence clusters. Because the 87-base-pair reads could not distinguish some IMGT-functional V segments, including TRBV6-2 and TRBV6-3, those segments were excluded. The only immune exposure information available for the cohort was CMV serostatus. Because counts were too low, seventeen rarely observed V segments, including chromosome 9 orphons, were left out of the earlier analysis of some 600 of the donors. In a later analysis, most CMV-associated TCR beta chains were found to appear HLA-restricted, with HLA associations seemingly driven largely by CMV exposure. In a later analysis, around 15,000 TCR beta sequences were associated with specific HLA alleles at a false discovery rate of 0.05. Roughly uniform sequencing depth across donors was assumed in presence/absence analyses, although this assumption may not hold. In a later analysis, HLA-associated TCR beta chains were found to be more clonally expanded and to have lower generation probabilities than equally common non-associated chains. A later genetic analysis associated a missense DCLRE1C variant with V-gene and J-gene trimming of TCR beta chains, and an independent cohort replicated the association.

The chain was built from TRBV5-1 and TRBJ2-1; a stretch of 16 junction bases matches TRBD2. The source material was PBMCs. The receptor was derived from a girl aged 2-10 years in good health and CMV-seropositive. This receptor carries the CDR3 CASSQGLAGGLVHNEQFF. The nucleotide sequence is TGCGCCAGCAGCCAGGGACTAGCGGGAGGGCTCGTCCACAATGAGCAGTTCTTC.